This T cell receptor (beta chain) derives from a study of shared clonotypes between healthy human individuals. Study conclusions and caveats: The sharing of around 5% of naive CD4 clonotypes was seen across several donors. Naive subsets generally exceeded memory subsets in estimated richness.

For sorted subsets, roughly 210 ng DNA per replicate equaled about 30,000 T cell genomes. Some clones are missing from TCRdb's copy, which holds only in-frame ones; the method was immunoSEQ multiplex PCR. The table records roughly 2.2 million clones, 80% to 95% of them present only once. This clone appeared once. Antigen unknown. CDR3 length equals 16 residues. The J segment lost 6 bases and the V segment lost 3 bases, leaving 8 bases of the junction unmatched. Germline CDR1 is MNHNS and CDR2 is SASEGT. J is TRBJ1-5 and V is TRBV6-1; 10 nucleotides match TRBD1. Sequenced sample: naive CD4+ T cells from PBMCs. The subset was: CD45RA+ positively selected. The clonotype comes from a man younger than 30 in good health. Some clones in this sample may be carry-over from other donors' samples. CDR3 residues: CASSELRGQGFQPQHF. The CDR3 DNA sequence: TGTGCCAGCAGTGAGTTGAGGGGACAGGGGTTTCAGCCCCAGCATTTT.